A selection of T cell receptor beta chains follows, all from one sample in a study of post-analysis software for immune sequencing data. TCRdb processed the PCR reads anew with MiXCR; each CDR3 protein has one entry. The sample has fewer than 850,000 distinct CDR3 sequences; 30% are singletons. Sequencing was performed on blood. These receptors were taken from a girl aged 10 to 17 with multiple sclerosis. Each CDR3 is given with its conserved first and last residue. A D gene is named only where the DNA matches it firmly. Clone size appears in some rows only: once, few, many, or a class for an expanded clone.

v_call	clone_size	j_call	d_call	cdr3_nt	cdr3_aa
TRBV11-2	once	TRBJ2-5	TRBD2	TGTGCCAGCAGCTCTCGGACCCCACTAGCGTTAGTACAGTACTTC	CASSSRTPLALVQYF
TRBV28	.	TRBJ1-2	.	TGTGCCAGCAGTTTGACCTCTCCAGGGGTGGGTAATGGCTACACCTTC	CASSLTSPGVGNGYTF
TRBV9	.	TRBJ2-3	.	TGTGCCAGCAGCTCGGGCGCGCGAGCTAGCACAGATACGCAGTATTTT	CASSSGARASTDTQYF
TRBV9	.	TRBJ2-5	.	TGTGCCAGCAGCGTAGGTCAGACCCAGTACTTC	CASSVGQTQYF
TRBV6-5	few	TRBJ2-7	TRBD1	TGTGCCAGCAGTTCGTACCGGGACAGGGGCGGCGAGCAGTACTTC	CASSSYRDRGGEQYF
TRBV10-2	few	TRBJ2-3	.	TGCGCCAGCAGCGACTGGAGTCCCGGAGGGACAGATACGCAGTATTTT	CASSDWSPGGTDTQYF
TRBV10-3	few	TRBJ1-5	.	TGTGCCATCAGTGAATTCGGAAATAGCAATCAGCCCCAGCATTTT	CAISEFGNSNQPQHF
TRBV7-8	once	TRBJ1-2	.	TGTGCCAGCAGCTTAGCGGGCGCGATTTATGGCTACACCTTC	CASSLAGAIYGYTF
TRBV6-1	.	TRBJ2-7	TRBD1	TGTGCCAGCCGGACAGGTCGGTTCCCTTACGAGCAGTACTTC	CASRTGRFPYEQYF
TRBV29-1	once	TRBJ2-7	.	TGCAGCGTTGAAGGCCCGGGAGAAAACTACGAGCAGTACTTC	CSVEGPGENYEQYF
TRBV7-2	many	TRBJ2-1	TRBD2	TGTGCCAGCAGCAGAATAGCGGGAGACTCCTACAATGAGCAGTTCTTC	CASSRIAGDSYNEQFF
TRBV20-1	few	TRBJ2-5	TRBD2	TGCAGTGCTCCCCTAGCGGGAGTCAGACGAGAGACCCAGTACTTC	CSAPLAGVRRETQYF
TRBV9	.	TRBJ1-6	.	TGTGCCAGCAGCGTTGAGAATTCACCCCCCCACTTT	CASSVENSPPHF
TRBV5-4	many	TRBJ2-7	.	TGTGCCAGCAGTGTGGCCGGAGGCGAGCAGTACTTC	CASSVAGGEQYF
TRBV29-1	few	TRBJ2-7	.	.	CSVARGTDASKRYF
TRBV6-1	.	TRBJ1-5	.	TGTGCCAGCAGGGACATCGATCAGCCCCAGCATTTT	CASRDIDQPQHF
TRBV4-3	few	TRBJ1-6	.	TGCGCCAGCAGCCAAGATGGGGCCAGTAATTCACCCCTCCACTTT	CASSQDGASNSPLHF
TRBV4-3	few	TRBJ2-5	.	TGCGCCAGCAGCCAAGACACCACCCTGACAAGACAAGAGACCCAGTACTTC	CASSQDTTLTRQETQYF
TRBV7-9	few	TRBJ1-6	.	TGTGCCAGCAGCTCACAGGGAGGCTTCAATTCACCCCTCCACTTT	CASSSQGGFNSPLHF
TRBV7-6	.	TRBJ1-1	.	TGTGCCAGCAGCTCGCAAGGGGGGCTCATTGTGACTGAAGCTTTCTTT	CASSSQGGLIVTEAFF
TRBV11-2	few	TRBJ1-6	TRBD1	TGTGCCAGCAGTTTACAGGGGCCGGGTTCACCCCTCCACTTT	CASSLQGPGSPLHF
TRBV3-1	.	TRBJ2-7	.	TGTGCCAGCAGCCAAGGCGAGTCCCTTGAGCAGTACTTC	CASSQGESLEQYF
TRBV9	.	TRBJ2-1	.	TGTGCCAGCACCCTTCGGGACGGTGCAAATGAGCAGTTCTTC	CASTLRDGANEQFF
TRBV7-9	.	TRBJ1-2	.	TGTGCCAGCAGCTTAGCAGGCAGCCATAAGTCTGGGGGCTACACCTTC	CASSLAGSHKSGGYTF
TRBV20-1	.	TRBJ2-3	.	TGCAGTGCTTCGACAGCCCGCACAGATACGCAGTATTTT	CSASTARTDTQYF
TRBV7-2	few	TRBJ2-3	.	TGTGCCAGCAGCCCGATAAACAGGGCCACAGATACGCAGTATTTT	CASSPINRATDTQYF
TRBV15	.	TRBJ2-5	TRBD1	TGTGCCACCAGCAGACCTGTGGGACAGGGGGGCCTTCAGAAGACCCAGTACTTC	CATSRPVGQGGLQKTQYF
TRBV5-1	few	TRBJ2-2	.	TGCGCCAGCAGCTTGGGTGTCGGGGAGACCGGGGAGCTGTTTTTT	CASSLGVGETGELFF
TRBV6-6	.	TRBJ2-5	.	TGTGCCAGCAGAACTGTGGGCTCTTTCAGGGAGACCCAGTACTTC	CASRTVGSFRETQYF
TRBV5-1	.	TRBJ1-6	.	TGCGCCAGCAGCTTCGCGTTATCGGGGGCGATCAATTCACCCCTCCACTTT	CASSFALSGAINSPLHF
TRBV6-2/TRBV6-3	.	TRBJ2-7	TRBD2	TGTGCCAGCAGTTGGACTAGCGGGCTCTCCTACGAGCAGTACTTC	CASSWTSGLSYEQYF
TRBV10-2	few	TRBJ1-2	.	TGCGCCAGCTACGCCCGGGGCGCCTATGGCTACACCTTC	CASYARGAYGYTF
TRBV15	.	TRBJ2-3	.	TGTGCCACCAGCAGAGATTTAGCGAGAAGCATAGATACGCAGTATTTT	CATSRDLARSIDTQYF
TRBV24-1	.	TRBJ2-5	.	TGTGCCACCAGTGGCTGGCGGACACAAGAGACCCAGTACTTC	CATSGWRTQETQYF
TRBV6-5	many	TRBJ1-5	.	TGTGCCAGCAATACCCAAATTGGACCCCAGCATTTT	CASNTQIGPQHF
TRBV12-3/TRBV12-4	few	TRBJ2-7	TRBD2	TGTGCCAGCAGCCCTGGGACTACGAACTACGAGCAGTACTTC	CASSPGTTNYEQYF